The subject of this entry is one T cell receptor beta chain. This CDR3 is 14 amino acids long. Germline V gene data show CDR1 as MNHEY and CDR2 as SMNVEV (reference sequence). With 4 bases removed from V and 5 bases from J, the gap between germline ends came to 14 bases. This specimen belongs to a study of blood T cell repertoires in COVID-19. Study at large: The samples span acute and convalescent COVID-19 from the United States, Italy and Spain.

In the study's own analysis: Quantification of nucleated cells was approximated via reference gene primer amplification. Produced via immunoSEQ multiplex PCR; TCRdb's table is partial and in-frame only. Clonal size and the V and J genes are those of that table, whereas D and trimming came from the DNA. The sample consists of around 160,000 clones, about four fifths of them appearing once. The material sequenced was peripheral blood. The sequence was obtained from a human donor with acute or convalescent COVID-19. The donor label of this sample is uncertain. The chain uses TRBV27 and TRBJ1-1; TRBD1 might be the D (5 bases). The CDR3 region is CASSYRGVETEAFF. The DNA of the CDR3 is TGTGCCAGCAGTTACCGGGGGGTAGAGACTGAAGCTTTCTTT.